The clone carrying this TCR beta chain appeared a few times. RNA transcripts yielded amplified TCR beta CDR3 regions. Carried out on the TCR CDR3, a first-round RT-PCR used the HTBI primer set. TCRdb reprocessed the multiplex PCR reads with MiXCR, giving one entry per CDR3 protein. The table includes roughly 500,000 distinct CDR3 sequences, approximately 14% detected once. V dropped 3 bases and J dropped 0 bases, with 9 bases sitting between them. CDR3 length: 13 residues. Germline CDR1 and CDR2: DFQATT and SNEGSKA (reference sequence). This specimen comes from a study of T cells in Graves' hyperthyroidism and ophthalmopathy.

This chain uses TRBV20-1 with TRBJ2-7; D unresolved. The receptor was derived from a woman aged 30 to 39 with Graves' hyperthyroidism that later progressed to Graves' ophthalmopathy. The sequencing input was blood. CDR3 residues: CSARASSSYEQYF. In DNA, the CDR3 is TGCAGTGCTAGGGCGTCGAGCTCCTACGAGCAGTACTTC.